The present TCR beta chain was sequenced within a study of shared clonotypes between healthy human individuals (dated by TCRdb to 2020 to 2022). For context, the study as a whole: Two women and a few men aged 18 to 49 years were included in the cohort. To estimate repertoire size and how much clonotype sharing occurs between individuals, the study deeply sequenced the blood TCR repertoires of 5 or 6 healthy adults. Different laboratories and diverse techniques were used to prepare libraries and sequence TCR repertoires, to increase sequencing depth and limit assay-specific biases. For each donor, CD4 naive and CD4 memory were each given three plates, CD8 naive was given two plates, and CD8 memory was given one plate. Each donor's leukapheresis produced roughly between roughly 0.9 and 8.9 billion PBMCs.

What the work shows at the level of the full study, not this receptor alone: Pairwise subsampling led to the expectation that sequencing depth would affect the degree of clonotype sharing among donors. Sampling was limited to blood, and TCR repertoires in tissue likely differ from TCR repertoires in blood. Incomplete sequencing was indicated by rarefaction of sorted-subset datasets, despite the large sequencing depth. Clonotypes shared by all four sorted-subset donors showed higher generation probabilities than non-shared clonotypes. Sharing across a handful of donors was observed for around 5% of naive CD4, less than 4% of naive CD8, over 2% of memory CD4, and 0.4% of memory CD8 clonotypes. Because the study included only a small number of donors, the genetic and exposure-history diversity represented was limited. Estimated clonotype richness was generally larger for naive than for memory subsets.

The donors were healthy, HIV-negative adults who had no recently reported acute infections or vaccinations. All donors were Caucasian adults living in Nashville, Tennessee, USA. CD4+ T cells were enriched by magnetic negative selection, after which naive cells were positively selected on CD45RA and the negative fraction was taken as the memory subset. Blood was collected by leukapheresis, and PBMCs were isolated by Ficoll-Histopaque density gradient centrifugation and then cryopreserved in liquid nitrogen vapor phase. Analytical flow cytometry was used to check the purity and quantity of every magnetically sorted T cell population. Each sorted fraction had its genomic DNA isolated and then quantified by UV absorbance on a Nanodrop 2000c. Via the germline V gene, CDR1 is MNHNS and CDR2 SASEGT. At the junction V is shortened by 2 bases and J by 7 bases, with 12 bases in between. The CDR3 starts with the cysteine, ends with the phenylalanine, and has 14 residues. Of all the DNA, just the CDR3 is kept, 42 bases in frame from base 1.

Using the deep immunoSEQ assay, TCR CDR3 regions were amplified from genomic DNA by multiplex PCR. Extracted genomic DNA from each cell subset was spread evenly across all wells of several immunoSEQ 96-well plates, with each plate serving as a replicate. Each replicate PCR for sorted subsets received roughly 0.2 ug genomic DNA, equal to around 32,000 T cell genomes. Purified libraries were quantified with a Qubit 3.0 fluorometer, sized on a Bioanalyzer 2100, and re-quantified with the KAPA Library Quantification kit. A separate single-read 150-cycle Illumina NextSeq 550 flow cell was used to sequence each immunoSEQ 96-well plate. The paper's processing steps were these. Because the immunoSEQ output held only junctional sequences and lacked quality scores, the filtering could not match the filtering applied to full-length reads. To assign V/J genes and CDR3, sequences were annotated against IMGT germline references using PyIR, a Python wrapper for IgBLAST v1.9. Reads with weak V/J assignments (E-value above 1e-6), missing CDR3, stop codons, out-of-frame junctions, or ambiguous translated residues were removed. A V3J clonotype was defined by an identical inferred V gene, J gene, and CDR3 amino acid sequence. To compute the percentage overlap between repertoires, the number of shared unique clonotypes was divided by the size of the smaller repertoire. Three approaches were used to assess repertoire richness: RTK rarefaction, the Chao1 estimator, and Recon v2.1 estimates of unobserved clonotypes. Generation probabilities for all TCRbeta clonotypes obtained by the gDNA method from a few donors were computed using OLGA. Held by TCRdb, this immuneACCESS table contains in-frame sequences only and omits some clones. Under half of the omission traces to an unresolved V gene where checked; the cause of the rest is unknown. That table furnishes V, J and clone size, whereas the DNA furnished D and trimming. A total of about 2 million clones appear in this sample, over 85% of them only once. Roughly 0.13% of the sample comes from the top ten.

Regarding this clone: Its target antigen remains unknown. There are no base qualities to consult, and no much larger clone falls within one base.

The V and J genes are TRBV6-1 and TRBJ1-5; a tentative D match to TRBD1 spans 5 bases. Specimen: naive CD4+ T cells sorted from blood. What the cell subset or site label conveys for this sample: CD45RA+ positively selected. The clonotype comes from a man between 18 and 29 years old in good health. The CDR3 region has the sequence CASSERTGGQPQHF. DNA sequence: TGTGCCAGCAGTGAAAGAACAGGAGGCCAGCCCCAGCATTTT.